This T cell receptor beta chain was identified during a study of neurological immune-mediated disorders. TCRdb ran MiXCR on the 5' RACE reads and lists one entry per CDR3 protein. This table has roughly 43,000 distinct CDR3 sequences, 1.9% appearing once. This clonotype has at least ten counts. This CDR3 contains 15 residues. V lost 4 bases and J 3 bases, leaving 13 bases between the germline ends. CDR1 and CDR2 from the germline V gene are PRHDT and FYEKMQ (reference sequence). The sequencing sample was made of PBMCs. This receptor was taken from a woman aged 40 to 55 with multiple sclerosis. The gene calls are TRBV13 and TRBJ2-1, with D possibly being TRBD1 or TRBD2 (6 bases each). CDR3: CASSSVRGHYNEQFF. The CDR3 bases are TGTGCCAGCAGCTCCGTCCGGGGGCACTACAATGAGCAGTTCTTC. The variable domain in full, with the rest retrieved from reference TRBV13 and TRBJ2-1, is AAGVIQSPRHLIKEKRETATLKCYPIPRHDTVYWYQQGPGQDPQFLISFYEKMQSDKGSIPDRFSAQQFSDYHSELNMSSLELGDSALYFCASSSVRGHYNEQFFGPGTRLTVL.